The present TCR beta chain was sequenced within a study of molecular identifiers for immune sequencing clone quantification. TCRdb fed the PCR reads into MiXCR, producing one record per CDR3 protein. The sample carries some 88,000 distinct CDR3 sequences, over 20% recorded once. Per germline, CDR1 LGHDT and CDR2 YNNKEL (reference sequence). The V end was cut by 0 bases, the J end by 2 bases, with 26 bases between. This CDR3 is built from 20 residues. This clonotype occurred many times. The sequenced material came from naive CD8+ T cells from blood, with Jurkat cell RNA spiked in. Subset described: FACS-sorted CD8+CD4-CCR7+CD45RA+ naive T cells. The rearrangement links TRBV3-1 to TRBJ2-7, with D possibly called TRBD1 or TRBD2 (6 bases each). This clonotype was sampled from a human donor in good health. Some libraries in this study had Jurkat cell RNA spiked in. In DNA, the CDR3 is TGTGCCAGCAGCCAAGAAAGTATTGAGGTAGGGGGGCCGAATCCCTACGAGCAGTACTTC. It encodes CASSQESIEVGGPNPYEQYF.